One and the same sample provided the 24 T cell receptor beta chains below, sequenced in a study of human T cells and chemical hapten exposure (dated by TCRdb to the early 2020s). The library was generated by RACE. Data came from a NextSeq 500. TCRdb reanalyzed the raw reads on its own, using fastp at Q25 for trimming and MiXCR for clone calling, and kept in-frame beta chains. CDR3 protein duplicates are merged, each entry listing the most common genes and DNA. The sample table lists over 35,000 distinct CDR3 sequences, about 10% of them with a count of one. The top ten constitute roughly 6% of the sample. What this sample's time point label stands for: pre-sensitization, week 0. In the paper's terms, the treatment or condition label means: therapeutic diphenylcyclopropenone sensitization with weekly scalp DPC. Sequencing was performed on whole blood, taken in connection with sensitization to the hapten diphenylcyclopropenone (DPC). All receptors derive from a man aged 30 to 39 with alopecia areata. Some clones in this sample may be carry-over from other donors' samples.

At least ten counts were recorded for this clonotype. This sequence joins TRBV29-1 and TRBJ2-3, with D possibly TRBD1 on 5 matching bases. This CDR3 region has 13 residues. The germline CDR1 and CDR2 sequences are SQVTM and ANQGSEA. This chain's CDR3 is CSLKGQYTDTQYF. For the CDR3, the DNA is TGCAGTTTGAAGGGGCAGTACACAGATACGCAGTATTTT.

The CDR3 loop is CASATGYGSPLHF. The CDR3 nucleotides read TGTGCCAGCGCTACAGGGTACGGTTCACCCCTCCACTTT. The J gene is TRBJ1-6, the V gene TRBV28, with D maybe TRBD1 (6 bases). Per the germline V gene, CDR1 is MDHEN and CDR2 is SYDVKM. The CDR3 runs 13 residues. Trimming shortened V by 8 bases and J by 9 bases, and 14 bases separated the two germline ends. The entire variable domain, with the rest obtained from reference TRBV28 and TRBJ1-6, is as follows: DVKVTQSSRYLVKRTGEKVFLECVQDMDHENMFWYRQDPGLGLRLIYFSYDVKMKEKGDIPEGYSVSREKKERFSLILESASTNQTSMYLCASATGYGSPLHFGNGTRLTVT.

This clonotype was seen a handful of times. V and J are TRBV7-2 and TRBJ2-5; possible D gene TRBD1, 6 bases. V was cut by 4 bases and J by 1 base, with 13 bases left in between. Germline assignment: CDR1 SGHTA and CDR2 FQGNSA. This CDR3 region has 15 residues. The CDR3 is CASSSLGAAQETQYF. The CDR3 DNA sequence: TGTGCCAGCAGCTCTCTGGGGGCCGCCCAAGAGACCCAGTACTTC.

This clonotype was seen at least ten times. This sequence joins TRBV20-1 and TRBJ2-1, with D unclear. V lost 8 bases and J lost 5, with 13 bases in between. The CDR3 has 12 residues. Germline values: CDR1 DFQATT, CDR2 SNEGSKA (reference sequence). CDR3 sequence (DNA): TGCAGTCTTAGACCCCGGGACAATGAGCAGTTCTTC. It encodes CSLRPRDNEQFF.

The chain uses TRBV3-1 and TRBJ2-1; TRBD2 agrees at 7 bases. CDR1 and CDR2 (germline): LGHDT, YNNKEL (reference sequence). V lost 1 base and J lost 2; bases outside the gene matches: 8. This CDR3 is 17 amino acids long. As DNA, the CDR3 is TGTGCCAGCAGCCAAGTTCCCAGCGGGGCCACCTACAATGAGCAGTTCTTC. Amino acids: CASSQVPSGATYNEQFF.

J is TRBJ2-3 and V is TRBV29-1, with TRBD1 matching over 7 bases. The V gene's germline CDR1 is SQVTM and CDR2 ANQGSEA. The trim removed 7 bases at V and 6 bases at J, leaving 10 bases unmatched. This CDR3 has 13 residues. This CDR3 reads CSADRVAGDTQYF. In DNA, the CDR3 is TGCAGCGCCGACAGGGTAGCAGGGGATACGCAGTATTTT.

This clonotype came up many times. The chain is built from TRBV19 and TRBJ1-5, with a weak D call TRBD1 (5 bases). Germline V gene data show CDR1 as LNHDA and CDR2 as SQIVND (reference sequence). Trimming shortened V by 6 bases and J by 4 bases, and 10 bases separated the two germline ends. The CDR3 spans 13 residues. The CDR3 nucleotides are TGTGCCAGTAGACCCAGGGTAAATCAGCCCCAGCATTTT. Encoded protein: CASRPRVNQPQHF.

This clonotype was observed a handful of times. The J gene is TRBJ1-1, the V gene TRBV12-3 or TRBV12-4, with D unresolved. The V and J ends lost 2 bases and 6 bases respectively, with 10 bases between them. The CDR3 totals 13 residues. CDR3 nucleotides: TGTGCCAGCAGTTTATCTATAACCTCTGAAGCTTTCTTT. Amino acid sequence: CASSLSITSEAFF.

The chain joins TRBV6-1 to TRBJ2-2; 9 nucleotides line up with TRBD1. CDR1 MNHNS and CDR2 SASEGT come from the germline V gene. V lost 1 base and J lost 3; bases outside the gene matches: 6. This CDR3 is built from 17 residues. In DNA form, the CDR3 reads TGTGCCAGCAGTGAAGACAGGGGGCTCTCGGACACCGGGGAGCTGTTTTTT. It translates to CASSEDRGLSDTGELFF.

At least ten counts were recorded for this clonotype. The genes are TRBV2 and TRBJ2-1, with D hard to call. The CDR3 spans 12 residues. CDR1 and CDR2 from the germline V gene are SNHLY and FYNNEI. Trimming left V 6 bases short and J 6 bases short, with 9 bases between. CDR3 sequence reads: CASSPRLNEQFF. CDR3 nucleotide sequence: TGTGCCAGCAGCCCTCGCCTCAATGAGCAGTTCTTC.

This clonotype has a handful of counts. The chain recombines TRBV9 with TRBJ2-7; D not resolved. V lost 2 bases to trimming and J lost 2 bases, with 11 bases between them. The CDR3 is 14 amino acids. Germline V CDR1 and CDR2: SGDLS, YYNGEE. The CDR3 sequence: CASSVMDGPYEQYF. The CDR3, as DNA: TGTGCCAGCAGCGTCATGGACGGTCCCTACGAGCAGTACTTC.

Ten or more counts support this clonotype. The chain is built from TRBV7-9 and TRBJ1-3, with TRBD1 as a possible D gene (6 bases). Germline CDR1 SEHNR, CDR2 FQNEAQ (reference sequence). This CDR3 is built from 15 residues. Deletions cut 9 bases from V and 2 bases from J, with 17 bases between. CDR3 coding DNA: TGTGCCAGGGAGGAACAGGGAGTGGCTGGAAACACCATATATTTT. It translates to CAREEQGVAGNTIYF.

This clonotype has only a few counts. The rearrangement uses TRBV28 and TRBJ2-7, with D perhaps TRBD1 (5 bases). The V gene lost 6 bases and the J gene lost 3 bases, with 9 bases spanning the gap. CDR3 length equals 12 residues. Germline V CDR1 and CDR2: MDHEN, SYDVKM. The CDR3 sequence: CASSRDSYEQYV. CDR3 bases: TGTGCCAGCAGCCGAGACAGCTACGAGCAGTACGTC.

This clonotype counts as medium-sized. The chain is built from TRBV20-1 and TRBJ2-4; perhaps TRBD1 as D (6 bases). CDR1 is DFQATT and CDR2 is SNEGSKA in the germline V gene (reference sequence). The length of the CDR3 is 15 residues. Trimming took off 4 bases at V and 6 bases at J, with 19 bases between the two ends. Here the CDR3 DNA reads TGCAGTGCTATGTATATCTTGGGGGCGGGAAACATTCAGTACTTC. This codes for CSAMYILGAGNIQYF.

In this sample, this clonotype turned up many times. V and J are TRBV7-6 and TRBJ2-6; TRBD1 might be the D (5 bases). V dropped 7 bases and J dropped 0 bases, with 10 bases sitting between them. Germline V gives CDR1 SGHVS, CDR2 FNYEAQ. This CDR3 has 15 amino acids. The CDR3 nucleotides read TGTGCCAGCAAGTTGACAGTCTCTGGGGCCAACGTCCTGACTTTC. It specifies CASKLTVSGANVLTF.

The CDR3 is CAWSLGTSGSLDEQFF. The CDR3 bases are TGTGCCTGGAGTCTCGGGACTAGCGGGAGTTTGGATGAGCAGTTCTTC. The V gene is TRBV30, the J gene TRBJ2-1, with 14 bases that match TRBD2. Germline CDR1 and CDR2: GTSNPN and SVGIG (reference sequence). The CDR3 runs 16 residues. The V gene end was trimmed by 2 bases and the J gene end by 8 bases; junction bases not matched to a gene: 8.

Ten or more counts support this clonotype. The chain uses TRBV5-1 and TRBJ2-3; D unresolved. CDR1 and CDR2 (germline): SGHRS, YFSETQ. This CDR3 has 13 amino acids. The V end was cut by 2 bases, the J end by 0 bases, with 4 bases between. The CDR3 nucleotides read TGCGCCAGCAGCTTTTCGAGCACAGATACGCAGTATTTT. Translating gives CASSFSSTDTQYF.

This clonotype was picked up many times. The rearrangement uses TRBV7-9 and TRBJ1-1, with D uncertain. The CDR3 consists of 13 residues. V lost 2 bases and J lost 4, with 8 bases in between. The germline gives CDR1 SEHNR, CDR2 FQNEAQ (reference sequence). The CDR3: CASSLREFTEAFF. As DNA, the CDR3 is TGTGCCAGCAGCTTAAGGGAATTCACTGAAGCTTTCTTT.

The chain has TRBV4-2 and TRBJ2-7, with 11 positions matching TRBD1. The CDR3 length is 17 residues. The J segment lost 3 bases and the V segment lost 0 bases, leaving 7 bases of the junction unmatched. Germline V gives CDR1 LGHNA, CDR2 YNFKEQ. CDR3 nucleotides: TGTGCCAGCAGCCAAGATCGGACCGGGACAGGGGGCTACGAGCAGTACGTC. This encodes CASSQDRTGTGGYEQYV.

This clonotype has a count of ten or more. The rearrangement joins TRBV6-1 to TRBJ2-1, with D perhaps matching TRBD2 (6 bases). V lost 2 bases and J lost 0, with 14 bases in between. The CDR3 is 17 amino acids. The germline V gene encodes CDR1 MNHNS and CDR2 SASEGT. The DNA for the CDR3 is TGTGCCAGCAGTGAAAAAAGGGGAGGTTACTCCTACAATGAGCAGTTCTTC. This translates into CASSEKRGGYSYNEQFF.

The genes are TRBV21-1 and TRBJ2-7; the table's D gene call, TRBD1, was not cross checked with the DNA. TRBV21-1 is described as a pseudogene. The CDR3 consists of 14 residues. CDR3 loop: CASSKGQAFYEQYV. In nucleotides, the CDR3 is TGTGCCAGCAGCAAAGGACAGGCTTTTTACGAGCAGTACGTC.

This sequence joins TRBV28 and TRBJ1-5; D is unresolved. This CDR3 has 15 amino acids. The V end lost 7 bases, the J end lost 0 bases, and 13 bases lay between the germline ends. The germline CDR1 and CDR2 sequences are MDHEN and SYDVKM. CDR3 sequence: CASTFPGISNQPQHF. In DNA, the CDR3 is TGTGCCAGCACCTTCCCCGGAATTAGCAATCAGCCCCAGCATTTT.

This clonotype was detected a few times. This chain uses TRBV27 with TRBJ2-3; 7 bases align to TRBD2. The CDR3 is made up of 16 amino acids. The germline V gene has CDR1 MNHEY and CDR2 SMNVEV (reference sequence). Trimming took 5 bases from V and 0 from J; bases not matched to a gene: 8. Here the CDR3 DNA reads TGTGCCAGCAGTCAGCTAGCGGCCCCTAGCACAGATACGCAGTATTTT. Its translation is CASSQLAAPSTDTQYF.

About this clonotype: A much larger clonotype is one base distant, so this may be a read error. V gene TRBV30 combines with J gene TRBJ1-4; D is undetermined. Trimming took off 5 bases at V and 9 bases at J, with 19 bases between the two ends. Germline assignment: CDR1 GTSNPN and CDR2 SVGIG (reference sequence). This CDR3 is built from 14 residues. This chain's CDR3 is CAWGPIALGKKLFF. CDR3 nucleotides: TGTGCCTGGGGTCCCATTGCCCTTGGCAAAAAACTGTTTTTT.